Each of the 31 T cell receptor beta chains below was sequenced from the same sample in a study of response to subunit inactivated influenza vaccine. One entry per CDR3 protein, called by TCRdb with MiXCR from the RT-PCR reads. The data hold 650,000 to 800,000 distinct CDR3 sequences, with about a fifth observed a single time. The sequenced sample was PBMCs from blood, obtained roughly 5 days after vaccination. These TCRs come from a man aged 45 to 65 who received an inactivated influenza vaccine.

This clonotype has only a few counts. The chain is built from TRBV20-1 and TRBJ1-1; 7 bases match TRBD1. The CDR3 loop spans 13 amino acids. J was trimmed by 9 bases and V by 0 bases; bases with no gene match: 7. Per the germline V gene, CDR1 is DFQATT and CDR2 is SNEGSKA (reference sequence). The CDR3 here is CSARDRTGRKAFF. Written as DNA, the CDR3 is TGCAGTGCTAGAGATCGGACAGGACGAAAAGCTTTCTTT.

The rearrangement joins TRBV6-1 to TRBJ2-7; 9 bases fit TRBD1. Germline V gives CDR1 MNHNS, CDR2 SASEGT. The V and J ends lost 2 bases and 1 base, in that order; junction bases with no gene match: 6. The CDR3 loop spans 16 amino acids. The CDR3 reads CASSESRTGASYEQYF. The CDR3 DNA reads TGTGCCAGCAGTGAATCCCGGACAGGGGCTTCCTACGAGCAGTACTTC.

This chain connects TRBV5-1 to TRBJ2-7, with 10 bases aligning to TRBD2. The germline V gene encodes CDR1 SGHRS and CDR2 YFSETQ. V was pared by 4 bases and J by 5 bases, with 6 bases of the junction left unmatched. This CDR3 is built from 14 residues. The CDR3 DNA follows: TGCGCCAGCAGCAGCTGGCTAGCGGGAGACGAGCAGTACTTC. Protein product: CASSSWLAGDEQYF. The full variable domain, completed using reference TRBV5-1 and TRBJ2-7, is KAGVTQTPRYLIKTRGQQVTLSCSPISGHRSVSWYQQTPGQGLQFLFEYFSETQRNKGNFPGRFSGRQFSNSRSEMNVSTLELGDSALYLCASSSWLAGDEQYFGPGTRLTVT.

The chain carries TRBV4-2 and TRBJ2-2, with a tentative D call TRBD2 (5 bases). The V end was cut by 2 bases, the J end by 3 bases, with 10 bases between. Germline values: CDR1 LGHNA, CDR2 YNFKEQ. The CDR3 has 15 residues. The CDR3 region is CASSQMDWDTGELFF. The CDR3 region has the DNA TGTGCCAGCAGCCAAATGGACTGGGACACCGGGGAGCTGTTTTTT.

This clonotype was recorded many times. This sequence joins TRBV12-3 or TRBV12-4 and TRBJ1-5; no firm D call. CDR3 length: 12 amino acids. The V gene lost 6 bases and the J gene lost 4 bases, with 7 bases spanning the gap. The CDR3 nucleotides read TGTGCCAGCAGCCGCAGTAATCAGCCCCAGCATTTT. Translation: CASSRSNQPQHF.

The rearrangement uses TRBV12-5 and TRBJ2-1; either TRBD1 or TRBD2 may fit D (5 bases each). The CDR3 contains 13 residues. Germline V gene sequence: CDR1 LGHNT, CDR2 FRNRAP. V was pared by 5 bases and J by 5 bases, with 10 bases between. CDR3 DNA: TGTGCTAGTGGTGCCGGGGCCCACAATGAGCAGTTCTTC. Translated: CASGAGAHNEQFF.

This clonotype was seen a handful of times. This rearrangement joins TRBV12-3 or TRBV12-4 to TRBJ1-1; D gene ambiguous. The CDR3 is 13 amino acids. V lost 3 bases, J lost 6 bases, and 11 bases lay in between. CDR3 loop: CASSFVDTSEAFF. CDR3 nucleotide sequence: TGTGCCAGCAGTTTCGTGGATACATCTGAAGCTTTCTTT.

V usage is TRBV12-3 or TRBV12-4 and J usage is TRBJ2-5; TRBD2 aligns across 12 bases. V lost 5 bases, J lost 4 bases, and 14 bases stayed unmatched. The length of the CDR3 is 18 residues. The CDR3 nucleotides are TGTGCCAGCAGTCCCGGGACTAGCGGGCAGTATTATATAGAGACCCAGTACTTC. Protein product: CASSPGTSGQYYIETQYF.

The gene calls are TRBV20-1 and TRBJ2-1; D gene uncertain. V was cut by 4 bases and J by 0 bases, with 16 bases left in between. The CDR3 consists of 16 residues. Germline CDR1 DFQATT, CDR2 SNEGSKA (reference sequence). CDR3 sequence (DNA): TGCAGTGCTACCACCGGGCAGCCGAGCTCCTACAATGAGCAGTTCTTC. Protein sequence: CSATTGQPSSYNEQFF.

In its sample, this clonotype was seen many times. The chain links TRBV7-2 to TRBJ2-7, with TRBD1 identical over 7 bases. The length of the CDR3 is 15 residues. V lost 1 base to trimming and J lost 0 bases; unmatched junction nucleotides: 3. Germline CDR1 is SGHTA and CDR2 is FQGNSA. The CDR3 sequence is CASSLVRDSSYEQYF. The CDR3 bases are TGTGCCAGCAGCTTAGTTAGGGACAGCTCCTACGAGCAGTACTTC.

The rearrangement uses TRBV7-8 and TRBJ2-5; D unresolved. This CDR3 spans 12 amino acids. Between the trimmed V and J ends, which lost 2 bases and 6 bases, there was a span of 7 bases. The germline CDR1 and CDR2 sequences are SGHVS and FQNEAQ. The CDR3 coding sequence is TGTGCCAGCAGCTTAATAGGAAAGACCCAGTACTTC. Translating gives CASSLIGKTQYF.

This clonotype was recorded a few times. The chain combines TRBV29-1 with TRBJ2-1, with 7 bases that match TRBD1. The CDR3 spans 13 residues. J gave up 8 bases and V 8 bases, and 12 bases lay outside the gene matches. Germline assignment: CDR1 SQVTM and CDR2 ANQGSEA. The CDR3 DNA sequence: TGCAGCTCCAACAGGGGAATCGCGGATGAGCAGTTCTTC. Its translation is CSSNRGIADEQFF.

This clonotype was recorded at least ten times. This chain links TRBV20-1 with TRBJ2-3; the match to TRBD1 covers 7 bases. CDR1 is DFQATT and CDR2 is SNEGSKA in the germline V gene (reference sequence). The CDR3 extends over 15 amino acids. V dropped 4 bases and J dropped 3; count of bases not matched to a gene: 10. The CDR3 protein is CSATNNRGWTDTQYF. CDR3 in DNA: TGCAGTGCTACGAACAACAGGGGTTGGACAGATACGCAGTATTTT.

This clonotype has just a few counts. The J gene is TRBJ1-2, the V gene TRBV7-2; a weak D match, TRBD1 (5 bases). Per germline, CDR1 SGHTA and CDR2 FQGNSA. The CDR3 is 14 amino acids. Trimming stripped 5 bases from V and 6 bases from J, with 16 bases between. The CDR3 region has the DNA TGTGCCAGCAGCCCGCGCCCGGGGGGAGATGGCTACACCTTC. Protein product: CASSPRPGGDGYTF.

J is TRBJ2-7 and V is TRBV4-1; D remains ambiguous. The CDR3 extends over 15 amino acids. Trimming removed 1 base from V and 0 bases from J, with 10 bases in between. CDR1 MGHRA and CDR2 YSYEKL come from the germline V gene. CDR3 sequence: CASSQVAESSYEQYF. As DNA, the CDR3 is TGCGCCAGCAGCCAAGTTGCGGAGAGCTCCTACGAGCAGTACTTC.

V and J are TRBV20-1 and TRBJ2-5, with D perhaps given as TRBD1 or TRBD2 (5 bases each). The CDR3 covers 14 residues. The germline V gene encodes CDR1 DFQATT and CDR2 SNEGSKA (reference sequence). The V end lost 3 bases, the J end lost 2 bases, and 13 bases lay between the germline ends. The CDR3 nucleotides read TGCAGTGCTAGTCGGGGCCACTCACAAGAGACCCAGTACTTC. Translating it yields CSASRGHSQETQYF.

This clonotype was found a few times. J is TRBJ2-3 and V is TRBV2, with TRBD2 identical over 15 bases. V dropped 6 bases and J dropped 5; count of bases not matched to a gene: 9. Germline assignment: CDR1 SNHLY and CDR2 FYNNEI. The CDR3 loop spans 17 amino acids. CDR3 in DNA: TGTGCCAGCAGGGGGACTAGCGGGAGGAGAATAGTAGATACGCAGTATTTT. Amino acid sequence: CASRGTSGRRIVDTQYF.

This clonotype came up a few times. This chain uses TRBV5-1 with TRBJ2-2, with 10 nucleotides matching TRBD1. This CDR3 region has 15 residues. Germline V gene sequence: CDR1 SGHRS, CDR2 YFSETQ. Trimming took 0 bases from V and 6 from J; bases not matched to a gene: 2. This chain's CDR3 is CASSLEGQGPGELFF. CDR3 bases: TGCGCCAGCAGCTTGGAGGGACAGGGGCCCGGGGAGCTGTTTTTT.

This clonotype occurred a few times. The chain carries TRBV20-1 and TRBJ1-6; a possible D gene is TRBD1 (5 bases). Germline loops: CDR1 DFQATT, CDR2 SNEGSKA (reference sequence). The CDR3 has 13 amino acids. V lost 5 bases and J 12 bases, leaving 17 bases between the germline ends. CDR3 residues: CSARIGTAKPLHF. The CDR3 DNA reads as TGCAGTGCTCGGATCGGGACGGCAAAACCCCTCCACTTT.

V usage is TRBV12-3 or TRBV12-4 and J usage is TRBJ2-3; D may be TRBD2 (7 bases). V shed 6 bases and J shed 8 bases, with 15 bases lying between them. CDR3 length equals 13 residues. This chain's CDR3 is CASSKRGGGTQYF. The CDR3 bases are TGTGCCAGCAGCAAAAGAGGGGGGGGTACGCAGTATTTT.

The chain links TRBV5-4 to TRBJ1-1, with a weak D call TRBD1 (5 bases). Germline V gene data show CDR1 as SGHNT and CDR2 as YYREEE (reference sequence). With 0 bases removed from V and 3 bases from J, the gap between germline ends came to 15 bases. The CDR3 sequence is 16 residues long. DNA of the CDR3: TGTGCCAGCAGCTTGGCCCCCAGGGAGGACTACACTGAAGCTTTCTTT. Its translation is CASSLAPREDYTEAFF. The full variable domain, with the rest looked up from reference TRBV5-4 and TRBJ1-1, is ETGVTQSPTHLIKTRGQQVTLRCSSQSGHNTVSWYQQALGQGPQFIFQYYREEENGRGNFPPRFSGLQFPNYSSELNVNALELDDSALYLCASSLAPREDYTEAFFGQGTRLTVV.

This clonotype was counted between two and nine times. The chain links TRBV10-2 to TRBJ2-7; D not resolved. Germline V gene sequence: CDR1 WSHSY, CDR2 SAAADI. Trimming stripped 7 bases from V and 5 bases from J, with 9 bases between. This CDR3 contains 11 residues. DNA for the CDR3: TGCGCCAGCAAATACTATGACGAGCAGTACTTC. Translating it yields CASKYYDEQYF.

The chain combines TRBV29-1 with TRBJ2-3; no definite D call. Germline CDR1 SQVTM, CDR2 ANQGSEA. The CDR3 extends over 11 amino acids. V was pared by 7 bases and J by 5 bases, with 10 bases between. This CDR3 reads CSAVSGDTQYF. DNA of the CDR3: TGCAGCGCCGTCTCCGGAGATACGCAGTATTTT.

This clonotype was seen a handful of times. The V and J genes are TRBV12-3 or TRBV12-4 and TRBJ1-6; 8 positions match TRBD1. The CDR3 is 17 residues long. With 1 base clipped from V and 10 bases from J, the junction kept 12 bases outside the gene matches. This chain's CDR3 is CASSLGGTGSLVSPLHF. The CDR3 DNA sequence: TGTGCCAGCAGTTTAGGGGGGACAGGTAGTTTGGTGTCACCCCTCCACTTT.

The genes are TRBV2 and TRBJ2-7; D gene uncertain. Germline CDR1 and CDR2: SNHLY and FYNNEI. The CDR3 is 12 residues long. V lost 4 bases, J lost 6 bases, and 10 bases lay in between. In DNA form, the CDR3 reads TGTGCCAGCAGTGGTCTGTCGGGCGAGCAGTACTTC. This encodes CASSGLSGEQYF.

The gene calls are TRBV4-3 and TRBJ1-4; D gene ambiguous. V lost 1 base to trimming and J lost 4 bases, with 10 bases between them. The CDR3 covers 15 residues. Germline CDR1 and CDR2: LGHNA and YSLEER. CDR3: CASSQGLAVNEKLFF. For the CDR3, the DNA is TGCGCCAGCAGCCAAGGGTTGGCAGTTAATGAAAAACTGTTTTTT.

This clonotype came up a few times. V and J are TRBV4-3 and TRBJ1-6, with no clear D. The CDR3 contains 14 residues. Germline V gene data show CDR1 as LGHNA and CDR2 as YSLEER. V was cut by 3 bases and J by 7 bases, with 10 bases left in between. The DNA of the CDR3 is TGCGCCAGCAGCCAGGATACCCCCAATTCACCCCTCCACTTT. It translates to CASSQDTPNSPLHF.

This clonotype was detected a few times. This sequence joins TRBV6-5 and TRBJ2-7; D is unresolved. CDR1 is MNHEY, CDR2 SVGAGI, per germline. Trimming pared 0 bases from V and 2 bases from J, leaving 11 bases between. The CDR3 spans 15 residues. The CDR3 DNA reads as TGTGCCAGCAGTTACTCGTATGTACCCGCCTACGAGCAGTACTTC. It is translated as CASSYSYVPAYEQYF.

The gene calls are TRBV7-2 and TRBJ1-6; D ambiguous. Germline values: CDR1 SGHTA, CDR2 FQGNSA. The CDR3 runs 12 residues. Between the trimmed V and J ends, which lost 6 bases and 5 bases, there was a span of 5 bases. The CDR3: CASSLHNSPLHF. The CDR3, as DNA: TGTGCCAGCAGTCTCCATAATTCACCCCTCCACTTT.

The table lists this clonotype with a few counts. The chain has TRBV6-1 and TRBJ2-7; D may be TRBD2 (6 bases). Germline V CDR1 and CDR2: MNHNS, SASEGT. V was pared by 4 bases and J by 2 bases, with 15 bases between. This CDR3 comprises 15 residues. This CDR3 is CASSGEVGSPYEQYF. CDR3 bases: TGTGCCAGCAGTGGGGAGGTGGGAAGCCCCTACGAGCAGTACTTC.

This clonotype showed up just a few times. The chain couples TRBV6-2 or TRBV6-3 to TRBJ1-1, with a weak D call TRBD1 (5 bases). The V end was cut by 0 bases, the J end by 6 bases, with 8 bases between. The CDR3 contains 13 residues. CDR1 is MNHEY and CDR2 is SVGEGT in the germline V gene. CDR3 in amino acids: CASSYSIGAEAFF. DNA of the CDR3: TGTGCCAGCAGTTACTCGATAGGGGCTGAAGCTTTCTTT.